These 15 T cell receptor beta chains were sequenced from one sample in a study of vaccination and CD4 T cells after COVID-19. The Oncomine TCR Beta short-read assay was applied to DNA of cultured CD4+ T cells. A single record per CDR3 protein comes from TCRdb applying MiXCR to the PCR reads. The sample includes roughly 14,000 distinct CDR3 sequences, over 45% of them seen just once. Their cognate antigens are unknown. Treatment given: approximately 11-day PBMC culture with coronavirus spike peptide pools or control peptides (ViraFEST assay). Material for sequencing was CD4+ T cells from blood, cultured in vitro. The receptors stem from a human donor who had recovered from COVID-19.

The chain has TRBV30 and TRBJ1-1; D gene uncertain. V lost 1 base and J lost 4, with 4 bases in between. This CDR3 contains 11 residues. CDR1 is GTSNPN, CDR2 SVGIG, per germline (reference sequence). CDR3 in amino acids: CAWSESTEAFF. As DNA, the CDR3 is TGTGCCTGGAGTGAATCCACTGAAGCTTTCTTT.

The chain's CDR3 is CASSELQGAPIGYTF. CDR3 in DNA: TGTGCCAGCAGTGAACTGCAGGGGGCGCCGATTGGCTACACCTTC. The chain couples TRBV2 to TRBJ1-2; 8 bases are shared with TRBD1. From germline, CDR1 is SNHLY and CDR2 FYNNEI. The CDR3 sequence is 15 residues long. The V segment lost 2 bases and the J segment 7 bases; nucleotides outside the gene matches: 9.

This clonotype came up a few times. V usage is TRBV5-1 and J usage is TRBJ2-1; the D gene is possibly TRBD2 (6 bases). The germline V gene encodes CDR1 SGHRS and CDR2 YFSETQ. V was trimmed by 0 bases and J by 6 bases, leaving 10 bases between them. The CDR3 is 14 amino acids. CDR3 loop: CASSLGAGLNEQFF. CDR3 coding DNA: TGCGCCAGCAGCTTGGGGGCGGGACTCAATGAGCAGTTCTTC.

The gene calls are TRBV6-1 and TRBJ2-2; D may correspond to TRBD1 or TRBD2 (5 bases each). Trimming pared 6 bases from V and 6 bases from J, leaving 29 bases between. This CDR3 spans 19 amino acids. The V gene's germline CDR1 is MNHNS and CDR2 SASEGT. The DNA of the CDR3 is TGTGCCAGCAGACGAACCCCGGGGCGCTCGGGAACGTCCCCCGGGGAGCTGTTTTTT. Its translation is CASRRTPGRSGTSPGELFF.

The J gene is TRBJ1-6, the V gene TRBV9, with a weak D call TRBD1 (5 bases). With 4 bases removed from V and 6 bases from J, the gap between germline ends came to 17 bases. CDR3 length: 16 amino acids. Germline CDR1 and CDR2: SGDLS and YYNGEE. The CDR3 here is CASSPTRDSGNSPLHF. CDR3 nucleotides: TGTGCCAGCAGCCCAACTCGGGACTCTGGTAATTCACCCCTCCACTTT.

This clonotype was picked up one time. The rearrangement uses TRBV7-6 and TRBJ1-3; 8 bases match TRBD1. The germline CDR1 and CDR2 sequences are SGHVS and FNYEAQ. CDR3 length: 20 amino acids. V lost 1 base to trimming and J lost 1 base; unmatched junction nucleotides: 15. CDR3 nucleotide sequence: TGTGCCAGCAGCTTAGTCGGGGGCCAAAGACAGGGGAAATCTGGAAACACCATATATTTT. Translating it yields CASSLVGGQRQGKSGNTIYF.

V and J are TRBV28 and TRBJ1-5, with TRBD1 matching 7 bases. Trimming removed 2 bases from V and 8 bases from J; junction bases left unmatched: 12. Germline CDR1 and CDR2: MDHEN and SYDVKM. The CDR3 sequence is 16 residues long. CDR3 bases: TGTGCCAGCAGTTTACGTAGACAGGGTCTTGGAAAGCCCCAGCATTTT. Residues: CASSLRRQGLGKPQHF.

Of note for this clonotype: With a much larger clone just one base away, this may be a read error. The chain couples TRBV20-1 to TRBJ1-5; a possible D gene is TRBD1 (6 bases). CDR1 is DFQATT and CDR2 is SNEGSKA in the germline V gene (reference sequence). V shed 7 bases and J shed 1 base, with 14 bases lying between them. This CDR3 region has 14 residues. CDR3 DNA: TGCAGTGGTTCGACAGGAGTCAGCAATCAGCCCCAGCATTTT. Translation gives CSGSTGVSNQPQHF.

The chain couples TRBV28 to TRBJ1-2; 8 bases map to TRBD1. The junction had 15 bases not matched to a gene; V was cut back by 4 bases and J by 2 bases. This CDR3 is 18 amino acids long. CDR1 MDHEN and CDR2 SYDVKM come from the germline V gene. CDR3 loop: CASSSSLRTGGFNYGYTF. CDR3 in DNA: TGTGCCAGCAGTTCTTCATTACGAACAGGGGGATTCAACTATGGCTACACCTTC.

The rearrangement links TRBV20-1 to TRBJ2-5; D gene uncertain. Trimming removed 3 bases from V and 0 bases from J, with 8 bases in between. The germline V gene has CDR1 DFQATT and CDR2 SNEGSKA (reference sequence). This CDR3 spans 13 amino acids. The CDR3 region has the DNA TGCAGTGCTAGTGGGCAAAACCAAGAGACCCAGTACTTC. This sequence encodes CSASGQNQETQYF.

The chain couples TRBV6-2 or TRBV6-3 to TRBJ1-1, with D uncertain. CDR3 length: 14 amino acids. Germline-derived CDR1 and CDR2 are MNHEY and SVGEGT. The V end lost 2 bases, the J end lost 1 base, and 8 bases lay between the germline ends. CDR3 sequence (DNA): TGTGCCAGCAGTTACACCACTGGGAACACTGAAGCTTTCTTT. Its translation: CASSYTTGNTEAFF.

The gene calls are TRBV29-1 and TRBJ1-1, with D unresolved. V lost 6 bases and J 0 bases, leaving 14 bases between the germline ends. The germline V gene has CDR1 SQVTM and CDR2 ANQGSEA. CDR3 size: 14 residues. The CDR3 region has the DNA TGCAGCGTCTCTGACGGATTCATGAACACTGAAGCTTTCTTT. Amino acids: CSVSDGFMNTEAFF.

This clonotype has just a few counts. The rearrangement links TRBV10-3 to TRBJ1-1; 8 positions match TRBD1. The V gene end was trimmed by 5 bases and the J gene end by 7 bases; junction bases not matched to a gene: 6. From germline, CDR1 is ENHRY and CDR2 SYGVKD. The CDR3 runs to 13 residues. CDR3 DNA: TGTGCCATCAGTCCTCGGACAGGGATTGAAGCTTTCTTT. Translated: CAISPRTGIEAFF.

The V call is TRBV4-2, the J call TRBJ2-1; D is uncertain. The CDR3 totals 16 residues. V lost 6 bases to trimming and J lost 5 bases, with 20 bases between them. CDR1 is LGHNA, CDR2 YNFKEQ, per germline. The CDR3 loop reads CASRPHVARGDNEQFF. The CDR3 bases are TGTGCCAGCAGACCGCATGTAGCAAGAGGAGACAATGAGCAGTTCTTC.

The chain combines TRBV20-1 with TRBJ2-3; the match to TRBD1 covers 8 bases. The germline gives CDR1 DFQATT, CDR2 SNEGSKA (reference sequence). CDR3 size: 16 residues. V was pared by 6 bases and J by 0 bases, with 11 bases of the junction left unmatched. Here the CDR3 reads CSATDRVSSSTDTQYF. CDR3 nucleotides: TGCAGTGCAACGGACAGGGTATCCTCGAGCACAGATACGCAGTATTTT.